These 32 T cell receptor beta chains came from one sample sequenced in a study of neurological immune-mediated disorders (dated by TCRdb to between 2017 and 2020). Library method: 5' RACE. Sequencing relied on an Illumina HiSeq 2500. The public reads were quality trimmed at Q25 with fastp and then assembled into clones with MiXCR by TCRdb, keeping productive beta chains. Rows with a matching CDR3 protein are joined into one entry that keeps the most common DNA and genes. Within this sample are tens of thousands of distinct CDR3 sequences, with around 10% of them counted one time only. Of the sample, 6.6% is held by the ten largest clones. The sample was PBMCs. The receptors shown here come from a woman aged 25 to 45 with HTLV-1-associated myelopathy (HAM/TSP).

This clonotype was observed at least ten times. The rearrangement joins TRBV11-2 to TRBJ2-7; the D is unclear. V shed 2 bases and J shed 0 bases, with 11 bases lying between them. Germline assignment: CDR1 SGHAT and CDR2 FQNNGV. The CDR3 runs to 15 residues. Here the CDR3 reads CASSLSLGNSYEQYF. As DNA, the CDR3 is TGTGCCAGCAGCTTATCCTTGGGAAACTCCTACGAGCAGTACTTC.

This clonotype came up many times. The CDR3 here is CASSQGLASGSYNEQFF. CDR3 DNA: TGTGCCAGCAGCCAAGGGCTCGCGTCGGGGTCTTACAATGAGCAGTTCTTC. The chain employs TRBV3-1 and TRBJ2-1; tentative D call: TRBD2 (5 bases). Germline CDR1 and CDR2: LGHDT and YNNKEL (reference sequence). Between the trimmed V and J ends, which lost 1 base and 4 bases, there was a span of 17 bases. This CDR3 has 17 residues.

Many counts were recorded for this clonotype. The gene calls are TRBV20-1 and TRBJ1-2; D remains ambiguous. The CDR3 totals 12 residues. Trimming took 2 bases from V and 6 from J, leaving 10 bases between them. The V gene's germline CDR1 is DFQATT and CDR2 SNEGSKA (reference sequence). The CDR3 DNA sequence: TGCAGTGCTAGACGAGGCCTCAATGGCTACACCTTC. Translated, it gives CSARRGLNGYTF.

At least ten counts were recorded for this clonotype. The V and J genes are TRBV5-1 and TRBJ2-7, with D maybe TRBD1 (6 bases). The CDR3 is made up of 13 amino acids. V lost 4 bases to trimming and J lost 5 bases, with 13 bases between them. Germline V CDR1 and CDR2: SGHRS, YFSETQ. CDR3 in DNA: TGCGCCAGCAGCGCTACAGGGTATCACGAGCAGTACTTC. Its translation is CASSATGYHEQYF.

This CDR3 reads CSATPVGQGDYEQYF. The CDR3 DNA follows: TGCAGTGCCACACCGGTGGGGCAGGGCGATTATGAGCAGTACTTC. The J gene is TRBJ2-7, the V gene TRBV20-1; perhaps TRBD1 as D (5 bases). V was pared by 6 bases and J by 7 bases, with 25 bases between. The CDR3 has 15 amino acids. Germline V gene lookup returns CDR1 DFQATT and CDR2 SNEGSKA (reference sequence).

This clonotype was counted many times. This rearrangement joins TRBV20-1 to TRBJ1-2; TRBD1 matches at 11 bases. The ends lost 0 bases at V and 8 bases at J; junction bases unmatched: 8. Germline CDR1 reads DFQATT; CDR2 reads SNEGSKA (reference sequence). This CDR3 spans 15 amino acids. CDR3 DNA sequence: TGCAGTGCTAGAGATACGGGACAGGGGGTTGAAGGCTACACCTTC. Translation gives CSARDTGQGVEGYTF.

This clonotype was seen many times. This chain connects TRBV5-1 to TRBJ1-1; maybe TRBD1 (5 bases). V was trimmed by 4 bases and J by 5 bases, leaving 21 bases between them. This CDR3 comprises 16 residues. Germline V gives CDR1 SGHRS, CDR2 YFSETQ. In nucleotides, the CDR3 is TGCGCCAGCAGCCGTGAACCAAAGGGGAGTTGGACTGAAGCTTTCTTT. Protein: CASSREPKGSWTEAFF.

Many counts were recorded for this clonotype. The chain couples TRBV20-1 to TRBJ1-1; 10 nucleotides align to TRBD1. The germline CDR1 and CDR2 sequences are DFQATT and SNEGSKA (reference sequence). V lost 3 bases to trimming and J lost 4 bases; unmatched junction nucleotides: 8. The CDR3 is 15 amino acids. CDR3 in amino acids: CSARPGQGIGTEAFF. The CDR3, as DNA: TGCAGTGCTAGGCCGGGACAGGGGATAGGCACTGAAGCTTTCTTT.

By share of the sample, this clonotype is large. CDR3 residues: CASSLGGAIANTGELFF. The CDR3 region has the DNA TGTGCCAGCAGCTTAGGTGGAGCCATAGCGAACACCGGGGAGCTGTTTTTT. The chain carries TRBV7-6 and TRBJ2-2, with D uncertain. Germline CDR1 reads SGHVS; CDR2 reads FNYEAQ. The CDR3 covers 17 residues. V lost 1 base and J lost 0, with 12 bases in between.

This clonotype was detected only a few times. The chain couples TRBV21-1 to TRBJ2-3; TRBD1 is taken as the D call from the table, unchecked against the DNA. TRBV21-1 is designated a pseudogene. This CDR3 region has 20 residues. This CDR3 reads CASSHSRGASFGESTDTQYF. The CDR3 DNA is TGTGCCAGCAGCCACTCCCGGGGTGCGTCTTTTGGAGAGAGCACAGATACGCAGTATTTT.

This clonotype was recorded many times. The rearrangement joins TRBV20-1 to TRBJ2-3; the match to TRBD2 covers 14 bases. CDR1 is DFQATT, CDR2 SNEGSKA, per germline (reference sequence). With V trimmed by 6 bases and J by 3 bases, 8 bases remained unmatched. The CDR3 spans 16 residues. The CDR3 spells CSATRLAGGTTDTQYF. CDR3 nucleotides: TGCAGTGCAACTCGACTAGCGGGGGGGACAACAGATACGCAGTATTTT.

The V call is TRBV15, the J call TRBJ1-1; 7 bases agree with TRBD1. Trimming cost V 4 bases and J 8 bases; bases outside gene matches: 4. CDR1 LNHNV and CDR2 YYDKDF come from the germline V gene (reference sequence). CDR3 size: 12 residues. The CDR3 protein is CATSTRGREAFF. The CDR3 bases are TGTGCCACCAGCACGAGGGGGCGCGAAGCTTTCTTT. The full variable domain, its missing parts supplied by reference TRBV15 and TRBJ1-1, is DAMVIQNPRYQVTQFGKPVTLSCSQTLNHNVMYWYQQKSSQAPKLLFHYYDKDFNNEADTPDNFQSRRPNTSFCFLDIRSPGLGDTAMYLCATSTRGREAFFGQGTRLTVV.

There are many counts of this clonotype. The chain combines TRBV10-3 with TRBJ2-3; 10 bases fit TRBD2. The CDR3 loop spans 15 amino acids. Per germline, CDR1 ENHRY and CDR2 SYGVKD. The J segment lost 2 bases and the V segment lost 4 bases, leaving 3 bases of the junction unmatched. The CDR3 here is CAISGLAGVTDTQYF. Written as DNA, the CDR3 is TGTGCCATCAGTGGTCTAGCGGGGGTCACAGATACGCAGTATTTT.

This clonotype was seen ten or more times. CDR3 sequence: CSARDSSGGGYEQFF. Here the CDR3 DNA reads TGCAGTGCTAGAGATTCGAGCGGGGGAGGCTATGAGCAGTTCTTC. The chain couples TRBV20-1 to TRBJ2-1; 8 nucleotides match TRBD2. This CDR3 has 15 residues. V gave up 0 bases and J gave up 8 bases; unmatched junction bases: 9. Germline CDR1 is DFQATT and CDR2 is SNEGSKA (reference sequence).

This clonotype was observed many times. The CDR3 DNA reads TGCGCCAGCAGCTTGGTAGCGGCGAACACCGGGGAGCTGTTTTTT. It specifies CASSLVAANTGELFF. J is TRBJ2-2 and V is TRBV5-1; D is perhaps TRBD2 (6 bases). Germline CDR1 reads SGHRS; CDR2 reads YFSETQ. The ends were cut back, 0 bases at V and 0 bases at J, with 6 bases in the middle. The CDR3 spans 15 residues.

Ten or more counts support this clonotype. The V gene is TRBV20-1, the J gene TRBJ2-7, with a possible D match to TRBD1 (5 bases). The CDR3 contains 15 residues. The V gene lost 1 base and the J gene lost 1 base, with 14 bases spanning the gap. Germline V lookup: CDR1 DFQATT, CDR2 SNEGSKA (reference sequence). The CDR3 protein is CSARAAQGLSYEQYF. DNA of the CDR3: TGCAGTGCTAGAGCCGCGCAGGGTTTATCCTACGAGCAGTACTTC.

At least ten counts were recorded for this clonotype. The chain employs TRBV20-1 and TRBJ1-5, with TRBD1 matching over 9 bases. The CDR3 has 16 amino acids. After removal of 2 bases from V and 4 bases from J, the junction contained 9 bases not matched to a gene. Per germline, CDR1 DFQATT and CDR2 SNEGSKA (reference sequence). CDR3 DNA sequence: TGCAGTGCTAGACAAGCGACAGGGGGAAGTAATCAGCCCCAGCATTTT. This gives the protein CSARQATGGSNQPQHF.

This clonotype was found many times. The chain couples TRBV6-5 to TRBJ2-2, with 10 bases identical to TRBD1. Germline CDR1 and CDR2: MNHEY and SVGAGI. The CDR3 extends over 14 amino acids. Trimming took 8 bases from V and 6 from J; bases not matched to a gene: 6. Written as DNA, the CDR3 is TGTGCCAGCGGGAAAGGACAGGGGGCCGGGGAGCTGTTTTTT. Translation: CASGKGQGAGELFF.

This clonotype has at least ten counts. The chain employs TRBV5-1 and TRBJ2-7, with D possibly being TRBD1 or TRBD2 (6 bases each). The CDR3 spans 14 residues. The V gene lost 4 bases and the J gene lost 7 bases, with 18 bases spanning the gap. The germline CDR1 and CDR2 sequences are SGHRS and YFSETQ. Written as DNA, the CDR3 is TGCGCCAGCAGCGCCCGAGGGGGGTCCACGGAGCAGTACTTC. This translates into CASSARGGSTEQYF.

This clonotype was observed at least ten times. V usage is TRBV5-1 and J usage is TRBJ2-1; 9 bases are shared with TRBD2. The germline V gene encodes CDR1 SGHRS and CDR2 YFSETQ. CDR3 length equals 14 residues. V was clipped by 4 bases and J by 5 bases; unmatched bases: 4. CDR3 loop: CASSRRGGDNEQFF. CDR3 coding DNA: TGCGCCAGCAGCAGGCGGGGGGGGGACAATGAGCAGTTCTTC.

This clonotype has ten or more counts. The rearrangement links TRBV7-2 to TRBJ2-3, with 9 bases that match TRBD2. From germline, CDR1 is SGHTA and CDR2 FQGNSA. The CDR3 spans 17 residues. J was trimmed by 0 bases and V by 6 bases; bases with no gene match: 10. CDR3 in amino acids: CASRKRGAATSTDTQYF. The CDR3 DNA is TGTGCCAGCAGAAAGCGGGGGGCCGCTACTAGCACAGATACGCAGTATTTT.

This clonotype was seen only a few times. The CDR3 reads CSARDRLAGQWASTDTQYF. As DNA, the CDR3 is TGCAGTGCTAGAGATAGGCTAGCGGGGCAATGGGCTAGCACAGATACGCAGTATTTT. The chain employs TRBV20-1 and TRBJ2-3; 9 nucleotides align to TRBD2. Germline values: CDR1 DFQATT, CDR2 SNEGSKA (reference sequence). The CDR3 has 19 residues. V shed 0 bases, J shed 0 bases, and the junction held 13 bases outside the gene matches.

The sample holds many counts of this clonotype. The gene calls are TRBV5-1 and TRBJ2-7; TRBD2 matches at 11 bases. CDR3 size: 13 residues. The junction had 1 base not matched to a gene; V was cut back by 5 bases and J by 3 bases. CDR1 is SGHRS and CDR2 is YFSETQ in the germline V gene. Written as DNA, the CDR3 is TGCGCCAGCAGGCTAGCGGGGGGCTACGAGCAGTACTTC. Residues: CASRLAGGYEQYF.

This clonotype was picked up many times. V gene TRBV3-1 combines with J gene TRBJ1-6; the D is unclear. Looked up from germline, CDR1 is LGHDT and CDR2 is YNNKEL (reference sequence). The CDR3 is 14 amino acids. Trimming pared 0 bases from V and 7 bases from J, leaving 7 bases between. The CDR3 DNA follows: TGTGCCAGCAGCCAAGAGTCCGAGAATTCACCCCTCCACTTT. Encoded protein: CASSQESENSPLHF.

This clonotype was counted at least ten times. V gene TRBV20-1 combines with J gene TRBJ2-1; D gene unclear. Trimming shortened V by 5 bases and J by 0 bases, and 14 bases separated the two germline ends. The CDR3 is made up of 15 amino acids. Germline CDR1 DFQATT, CDR2 SNEGSKA (reference sequence). The CDR3 nucleotides are TGCAGTGCTCGCGTAATAAAGCACTCCTACAATGAGCAGTTCTTC. Its translation is CSARVIKHSYNEQFF.

This clonotype has a count of ten or more. The chain couples TRBV20-1 to TRBJ1-6, with a weak D call TRBD1 (5 bases). The germline gives CDR1 DFQATT, CDR2 SNEGSKA (reference sequence). This CDR3 is 17 amino acids long. V lost 2 bases and J lost 10, with 24 bases in between. CDR3 DNA: TGCAGTGCTAGATTGGACCGCCGGGGGACCGTCGGGTCACCCCTCCACTTT. Protein: CSARLDRRGTVGSPLHF.

In this sample, this clonotype is medium-sized. The gene calls are TRBV5-1 and TRBJ1-1; TRBD1 matches at 8 bases. The CDR3 runs 15 residues. The J segment lost 0 bases and the V segment lost 7 bases, leaving 8 bases of the junction unmatched. Germline assignment: CDR1 SGHRS and CDR2 YFSETQ. CDR3: CASDSGQGLNTEAFF. The DNA of the CDR3 is TGCGCCAGCGACTCCGGACAGGGATTGAACACTGAAGCTTTCTTT.

The chain uses TRBV10-3 and TRBJ2-7, with D uncertain. Trimming took 8 bases from V and 0 from J, leaving 11 bases between them. This CDR3 is built from 13 residues. Germline V gene lookup returns CDR1 ENHRY and CDR2 SYGVKD. CDR3 region: CAISYGLSYEQYF. The CDR3 bases are TGTGCCATCTCCTACGGGCTCTCCTACGAGCAGTACTTC.

This clonotype was seen more than once but under ten times. The junction departs from the called germline gene at one end, perhaps through a read error. The V gene is TRBV19, the J gene TRBJ2-2, with 7 bases that match TRBD1. CDR1 LNHDA and CDR2 SQIVND come from the germline V gene (reference sequence). The CDR3 is 14 amino acids. The CDR3 region is CASSLTGNTGELLF. The CDR3, as DNA: TGTGCCAGTAGTTTGACAGGGAACACCGGGGAGCTGCTTTTT.

This clonotype came up many times. This chain links TRBV29-1 with TRBJ1-2; 8 nucleotides agree with TRBD1. CDR3 length: 12 residues. The germline gives CDR1 SQVTM, CDR2 ANQGSEA. Losses at the gene ends were 6 bases for V and 8 bases for J; bases not matched to a gene: 8. This chain's CDR3 is CSVADREEGYTF. CDR3 DNA: TGCAGCGTCGCGGACAGGGAAGAGGGCTACACCTTC.

This clonotype was seen ten or more times. The chain couples TRBV7-2 to TRBJ2-1; D may correspond to TRBD1 or TRBD2 (5 bases each). V lost 4 bases and J 5 bases, leaving 24 bases between the germline ends. Per the germline V gene, CDR1 is SGHTA and CDR2 is FQGNSA. The CDR3 covers 18 residues. CDR3 in DNA: TGTGCCAGCAGCTCGGGACGGCCCTGGCGAGGGGAGAACAATGAGCAGTTCTTC. Translated, it gives CASSSGRPWRGENNEQFF. Using reference TRBV7-2 and TRBJ2-1 for the parts outside the CDR3, the full variable domain is GAGVSQSPSNKVTEKGKDVELRCDPISGHTALYWYRQSLGQGLEFLIYFQGNSAPDKSGLPSDRFSAERTGGSVSTLTIQRTQQEDSAVYLCASSSGRPWRGENNEQFFGPGTRLTVL.

This clonotype was observed many times. The CDR3 protein is CSARDKIGEKGRNYGYTF. CDR3 DNA sequence: TGCAGTGCTAGAGATAAAATAGGGGAGAAGGGGCGTAACTATGGCTACACCTTC. The chain has TRBV20-1 and TRBJ1-2, with D perhaps TRBD1 (5 bases). From germline, CDR1 is DFQATT and CDR2 SNEGSKA (reference sequence). There are 18 residues in the CDR3. Trimming cost V 0 bases and J 1 base, with 21 bases left between them.